These T cell receptor beta chains were read from a single sample in a study of blood T cell repertoires in COVID-19. The repertoire was sequenced with immunoSEQ multiplex PCR; TCRdb's copy has only in-frame clones and lacks some. The table shows 300,000 to 400,000 clones, with approximately 88% occurring only once. The sequenced sample consisted of peripheral blood. Receptor source: a man aged 25 to 40 with COVID-19, enrolled during active disease. Both conserved end residues are part of each CDR3. D genes are given only for firm matches. Not every row has a clone size; where given, it reads once, few, many or a size class.

>TRBV7-8|.|TRBD1|TRBJ1-2
TGTGCCAGCAGCTTAATCCGACAGGGGGGAAATGAGGGCTACACCTTC
CASSLIRQGGNEGYTF
>TRBV12-5|.|TRBD1|TRBJ1-5
TGTGCTAGTGGTTTGTGGGCAGGGGGCTATCAGCCCCAGCATTTT
CASGLWAGGYQPQHF
>TRBV7-8|.|TRBD1|TRBJ1-5
TGTGCCAGCAGCCAGACTACCGGGACAGGGGGCACTCAGCCCCAGCATTTT
CASSQTTGTGGTQPQHF
>TRBV7-3|.|TRBD2|TRBJ2-1
TGTGCCAGCAGCTTAAGGACGGGAGGCTACAATGAGCAGTTCTTC
CASSLRTGGYNEQFF
>TRBV7-3|.|.|TRBJ2-3
TGTGCCAGCAGCTTCCAGGGGTACTCAGATACGCAGTATTTT
CASSFQGYSDTQYF
>TRBV11-3|.|.|TRBJ2-2
TGTGCCAGCAGCGATAAAACAGGGTACACCGGGGAGCTGTTTTTT
CASSDKTGYTGELFF
>TRBV7-9|.|.|TRBJ2-1
TGTGCCAGCAGCTTAGTTCTCAGGGGCAATGAGCAGTTCTTC
CASSLVLRGNEQFF
>TRBV18|.|.|TRBJ2-1
TGTGCCAGCTCACAAAGCGGGTACTCCTACAATGAGCAGTTCTTC
CASSQSGYSYNEQFF
>TRBV29-1|once|TRBD2|TRBJ2-1
TGCAGCGTTCTAGGAGCTAGCGGGAGGGCCAGTCTATACAATGAGCAGTTCTTC
CSVLGASGRASLYNEQFF
>TRBV18|.|TRBD2|TRBJ2-5
TGTGCCAGCTCACCGGGACTAGCGACAGAGACCCAGTACTTC
CASSPGLATETQYF
>TRBV6-5|.|.|TRBJ1-2
TGTGCCAGCAGTTACACGACGGCAGGGCGCGGCTACACCTTC
CASSYTTAGRGYTF
>TRBV19|.|TRBD1|TRBJ1-1
TGTGCCAGTAGTATAGTCGGAGGGGGCTCAGAAGCTTTCTTT
CASSIVGGGSEAFF
>TRBV7-7|.|TRBD1|TRBJ2-1
TGTGCCAGCAGCTTAAGCCCTATCCAGGGGGCAAATGAGCAGTTCTTC
CASSLSPIQGANEQFF
>TRBV27|.|.|TRBJ2-1
TGTGCCAGCATTCCAGCGACAGGTTACAATGAGCAGTTCTTC
CASIPATGYNEQFF
>TRBV4-2|once|.|TRBJ2-7
TGTGCCAGCAGCCAAGGGTGGGCCGAGCAGTACTTC
CASSQGWAEQYF
>TRBV3-1/TRBV3-2|.|.|TRBJ1-4
TGTGCCAGCCACTCGAGTGGGTCAGAGGGAAAACTGTTTTTT
CASHSSGSEGKLFF
>TRBV6-6|.|TRBD1|TRBJ1-4
TGTGCCAGCAGTTACAAAGGACAGGGGTACGAAAAACTGTTTTTT
CASSYKGQGYEKLFF
>TRBV18|once|.|TRBJ1-3
TGTGCCAGCTCACCATTTGACAGGTCCTCGGGAAACACCATATATTTT
CASSPFDRSSGNTIYF
>TRBV3-1/TRBV3-2|.|.|TRBJ2-2
TGTGCCAGCAGCCAACTAGGCCAGGGGTGGGACACCGGGGAGCTGTTTTTT
CASSQLGQGWDTGELFF
>TRBV27|few|.|TRBJ1-6
TGTGCCAGCAGTGCACTAAGCTCCTATAATTCACCCCTCCACTTT
CASSALSSYNSPLHF
>TRBV28|.|TRBD1|TRBJ2-3
TGTGCCAGCACCTCAAGGGGGCTAGTGCTTAGGGATACGCAGTATTTT
CASTSRGLVLRDTQYF
>TRBV29-1|once|.|TRBJ1-1
TGCAGCTACGATCACAGGAACACTGAAGCTTTCTTT
CSYDHRNTEAFF
>TRBV7-7|.|.|TRBJ2-2
TGTGCCAGCAGCTCAGGGCCCTCGAACACCGGGGAGCTGTTTTTT
CASSSGPSNTGELFF
>TRBV7-9|.|.|TRBJ2-3
TGTGCCAGCAGCTTAGGGGCAACTAGCACAGATACGCAGTATTTT
CASSLGATSTDTQYF
>TRBV19|.|TRBD1|TRBJ2-7
TGTGCCAGTACCGGACAGGGGCGACTAGAGCAGTACTTC
CASTGQGRLEQYF
>TRBV18|few|.|TRBJ1-1
TGTGCCAGCTCACCACCGGCGGGGAGGAGCACTGAAGCTTTCTTT
CASSPPAGRSTEAFF
>TRBV9|.|TRBD1|TRBJ1-2
TGTGCCAGCAGGCCTACACAGGGGCTATGCTATGGCTACACCTTC
CASRPTQGLCYGYTF
>TRBV7-9|.|TRBD2|TRBJ2-5
TGTGCCAGCAGCGTGTCTAGCGGGGGTCTGGAGACCCAGTACTTC
CASSVSSGGLETQYF
>TRBV5-4|.|.|TRBJ2-2
TGTGCCAGCAGCACTAGGGGGGGGTTCACCGGGGAGCTGTTTTTT
CASSTRGGFTGELFF
>TRBV5-4|.|.|TRBJ1-2
TGTGCCAGCAGCTTGGCCACTCAACCTAACTATGGCTACACCTTC
CASSLATQPNYGYTF
>TRBV6-4|.|TRBD1|TRBJ1-6
TGTGCCAGCAGTCGGGACAGGGAGATCAATTCACCCCTCCACTTT
CASSRDREINSPLHF
>TRBV5-6|.|TRBD2|TRBJ2-1
TGTGCCAGCAGCTGGACTAGGGATGAGCAGTTCTTC
CASSWTRDEQFF
>TRBV6-2/TRBV6-3|.|TRBD1|TRBJ1-2
TGTGCCAGCAGCCGCCGGGACAGTTTATATGGCTACACCTTC
CASSRRDSLYGYTF
>TRBV27|.|.|TRBJ1-2
TGTGCCAGCAGTTTATCTGGGGGGGATGGCTACACCTTC
CASSLSGGDGYTF
>TRBV19|.|.|TRBJ1-1
TGTGCCAGTACCCAGGGGCATTCTTCCGATTACACTGAAGCTTTCTTT
CASTQGHSSDYTEAFF
>TRBV29-1|.|.|TRBJ1-6
TGCAGCGGGCGAACAGGGATTAATTCACCCCTCCACTTT
CSGRTGINSPLHF
>TRBV28|.|TRBD2|TRBJ2-1
TGTGCCAGCAGTTTATGGGGCGGACTAGCGGGTGACTACAATGAGCAGTTCTTC
CASSLWGGLAGDYNEQFF
>TRBV23-1|.|TRBD1|TRBJ2-7
TGCGCCAGCAGTCAAAGTAGGGGGCAGGGTAAAGACGAGCAGTACTTC
CASSQSRGQGKDEQYF
>TRBV5-4|.|.|TRBJ1-2
TGTGCCAGCAGCTTGGCGGGGGGGAGGGAGATCTATGGCTACACCTTC
CASSLAGGREIYGYTF
>TRBV5-1|.|TRBD1|TRBJ2-1
TGCGCCAGCAGCTTGGCGGGACAGGGGGCGTACAATGAGCAGTTCTTC
CASSLAGQGAYNEQFF
>TRBV18|.|.|TRBJ1-1
TGTGCCAGCTCACGCTCCGGACAGTTGAACACTGAAGCTTTCTTT
CASSRSGQLNTEAFF